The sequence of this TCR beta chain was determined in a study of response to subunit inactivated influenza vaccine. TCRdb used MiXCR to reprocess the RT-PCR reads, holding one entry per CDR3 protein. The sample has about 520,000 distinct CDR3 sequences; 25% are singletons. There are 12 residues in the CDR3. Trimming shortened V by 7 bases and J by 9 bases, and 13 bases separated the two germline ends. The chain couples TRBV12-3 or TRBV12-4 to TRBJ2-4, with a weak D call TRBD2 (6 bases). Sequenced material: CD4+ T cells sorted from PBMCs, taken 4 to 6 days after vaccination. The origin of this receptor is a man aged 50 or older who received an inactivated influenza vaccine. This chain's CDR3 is CASNDGGTIQYF. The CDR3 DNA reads TGTGCCAGCAACGACGGGGGTACCATTCAGTACTTC.